This T cell receptor beta chain was observed in a study of blood T cells in healthy people across ages. Study-level results: Changes seen in expanded clonotypes were possibly confounded by donor CMV status left unknown. Considered underestimates were the diversity estimates obtained from one million T cells.

Notes on this clonotype: What it binds is not known. A much larger clone lies one base from this, so it may be a read error.

Sample donors were healthy Caucasian individuals that came from Russia, aged roughly 6 to 100. This CDR3 is 13 amino acids long. The second PCR ran about 6 to 11 cycles with a sample-barcoded 5' primer and J-beta primers. TCRdb independently ran MiXCR on the 5' RACE reads; one entry per CDR3 protein. The sample carries around 870,000 distinct CDR3 sequences, more than 25% recorded once. This receptor was obtained from a woman aged 80 or older in good health. The sequencing sample was made of blood. The rearrangement uses TRBV12-3 or TRBV12-4 and TRBJ1-2, with D perhaps TRBD1 (6 bases). CDR3 in amino acids: CASSFYRDYDYTF. DNA for the CDR3: TGTGCCAGCAGTTTCTACAGGGACTATGACTACACCTTC.